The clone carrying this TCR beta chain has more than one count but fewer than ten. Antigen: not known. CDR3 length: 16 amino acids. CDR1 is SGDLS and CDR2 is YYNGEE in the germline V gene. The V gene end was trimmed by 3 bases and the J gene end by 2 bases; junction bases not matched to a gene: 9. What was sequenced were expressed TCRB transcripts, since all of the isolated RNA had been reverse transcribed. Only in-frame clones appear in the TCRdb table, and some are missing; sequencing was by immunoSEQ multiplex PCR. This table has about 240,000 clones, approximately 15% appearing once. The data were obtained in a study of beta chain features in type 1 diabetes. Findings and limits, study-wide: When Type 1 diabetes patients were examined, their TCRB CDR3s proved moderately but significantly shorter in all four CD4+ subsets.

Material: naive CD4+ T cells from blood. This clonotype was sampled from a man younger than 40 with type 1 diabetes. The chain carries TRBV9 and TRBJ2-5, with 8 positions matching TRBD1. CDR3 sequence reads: CASSAHRGSPQETQYF. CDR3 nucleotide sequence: TGTGCCAGCAGCGCCCACAGGGGGTCCCCTCAAGAGACCCAGTACTTC.